This T cell receptor beta chain stems from a study of blood T cell repertoires in COVID-19. Profiling relied on immunoSEQ multiplex PCR, and the TCRdb table lists in-frame clones only, not all of them. The table has 450,000 to 500,000 clones, 80% to 90% seen once. Trimming cost V 0 bases and J 3 bases, with 11 bases left between them. This CDR3 spans 15 amino acids. The chain links TRBV23-1 to TRBJ1-1; a weak D match, TRBD1 (5 bases). TRBV23-1 is an ORF, and what it does is uncertain. The sequencing input was peripheral blood. This receptor was identified in a human donor in a cohort sampled during active COVID-19. CDR3 protein: CASSQSGRVHTEAFF. The CDR3 DNA sequence: TGCGCCAGCAGTCAATCCGGCAGGGTACACACTGAAGCTTTCTTT.